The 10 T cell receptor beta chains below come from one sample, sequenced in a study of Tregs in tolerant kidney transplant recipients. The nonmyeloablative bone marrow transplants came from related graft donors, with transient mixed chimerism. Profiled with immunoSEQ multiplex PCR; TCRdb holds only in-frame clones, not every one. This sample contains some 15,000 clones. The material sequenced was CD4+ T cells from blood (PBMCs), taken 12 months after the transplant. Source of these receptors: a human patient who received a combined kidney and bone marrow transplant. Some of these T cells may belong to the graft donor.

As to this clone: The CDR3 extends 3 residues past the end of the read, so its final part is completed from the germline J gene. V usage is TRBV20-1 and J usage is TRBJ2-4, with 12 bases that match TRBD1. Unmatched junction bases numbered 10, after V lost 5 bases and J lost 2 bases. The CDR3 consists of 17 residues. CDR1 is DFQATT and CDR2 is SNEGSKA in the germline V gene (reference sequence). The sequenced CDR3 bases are TGCAGTGCTCCTGGGACAGGGGGCGTATCAACCAAAAACATT. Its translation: CSAPGTGGVSTKNI. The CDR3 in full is CSAPGTGGVSTKNIQYF.

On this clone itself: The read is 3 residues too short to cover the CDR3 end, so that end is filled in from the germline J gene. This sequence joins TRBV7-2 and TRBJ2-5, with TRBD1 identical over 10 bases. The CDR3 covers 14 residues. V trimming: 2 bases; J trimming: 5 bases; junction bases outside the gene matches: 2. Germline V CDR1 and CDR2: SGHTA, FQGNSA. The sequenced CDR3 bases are TGTGCCAGCAGCTTAAGGACAGGGGGGGAGACC. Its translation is CASSLRTGGET. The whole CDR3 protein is CASSLRTGGETQYF. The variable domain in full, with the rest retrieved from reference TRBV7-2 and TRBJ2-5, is GAGVSQSPSNKVTEKGKDVELRCDPISGHTALYWYRQSLGQGLEFLIYFQGNSAPDKSGLPSDRFSAERTGGSVSTLTIQRTQQEDSAVYLCASSLRTGGETQYFGPGTRLLVL.

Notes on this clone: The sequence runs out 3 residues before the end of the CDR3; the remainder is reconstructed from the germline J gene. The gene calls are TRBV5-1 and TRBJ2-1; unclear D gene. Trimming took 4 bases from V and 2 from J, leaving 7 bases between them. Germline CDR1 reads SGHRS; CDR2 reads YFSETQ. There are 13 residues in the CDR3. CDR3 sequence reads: CASSNSAYNEQFF. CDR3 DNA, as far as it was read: TGCGCCAGCAGCAACTCCGCCTACAATGAG. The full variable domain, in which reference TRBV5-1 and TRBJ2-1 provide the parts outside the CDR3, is KAGVTQTPRYLIKTRGQQVTLSCSPISGHRSVSWYQQTPGQGLQFLFEYFSETQRNKGNFPGRFSGRQFSNSRSEMNVSTLELGDSALYLCASSNSAYNEQFFGPGTRLTVL.

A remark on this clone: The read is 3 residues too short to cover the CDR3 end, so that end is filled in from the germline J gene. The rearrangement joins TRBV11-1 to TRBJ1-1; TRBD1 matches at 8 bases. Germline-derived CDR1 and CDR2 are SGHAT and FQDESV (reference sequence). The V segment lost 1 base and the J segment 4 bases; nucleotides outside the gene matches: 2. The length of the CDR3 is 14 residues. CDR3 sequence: CASSLDTGGTEAFF. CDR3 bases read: TGTGCCAGCAGCTTAGACACAGGGGGCACTGAA.

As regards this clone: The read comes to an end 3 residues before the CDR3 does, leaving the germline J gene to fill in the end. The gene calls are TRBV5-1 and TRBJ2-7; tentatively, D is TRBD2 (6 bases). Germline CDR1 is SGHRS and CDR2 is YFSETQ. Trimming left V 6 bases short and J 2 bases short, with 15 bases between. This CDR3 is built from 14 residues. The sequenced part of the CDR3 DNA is TGCGCCAGCACCTCGGGACTTTCCACCTACGAG. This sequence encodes CASTSGLSTYE. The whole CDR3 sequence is CASTSGLSTYEQYF.

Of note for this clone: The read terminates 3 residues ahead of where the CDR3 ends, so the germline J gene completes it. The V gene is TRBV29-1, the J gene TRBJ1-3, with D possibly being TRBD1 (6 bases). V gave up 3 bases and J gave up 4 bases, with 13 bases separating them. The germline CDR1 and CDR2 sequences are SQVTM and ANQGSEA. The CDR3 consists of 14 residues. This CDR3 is CSVDSGGDGNTIYF. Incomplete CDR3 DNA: TGCAGCGTTGACTCGGGGGGCGACGGAAACACC.

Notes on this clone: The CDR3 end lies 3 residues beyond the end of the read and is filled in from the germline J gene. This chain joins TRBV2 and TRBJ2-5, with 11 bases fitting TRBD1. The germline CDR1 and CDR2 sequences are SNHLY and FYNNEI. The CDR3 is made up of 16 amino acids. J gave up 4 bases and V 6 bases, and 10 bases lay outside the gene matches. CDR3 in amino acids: CASSSRDRGLRETQYF. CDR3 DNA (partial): TGTGCCAGCAGCTCCCGGGACAGGGGGTTGAGAGAGACC.

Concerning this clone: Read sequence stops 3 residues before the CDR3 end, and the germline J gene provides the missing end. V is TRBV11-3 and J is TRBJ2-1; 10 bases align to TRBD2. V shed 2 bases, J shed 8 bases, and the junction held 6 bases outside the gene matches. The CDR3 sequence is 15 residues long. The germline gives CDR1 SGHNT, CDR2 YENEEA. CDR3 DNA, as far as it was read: TGTGCCAGCAGCTTAAGCGGGAGGGCCTGGGATGAG. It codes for CASSLSGRAWDE. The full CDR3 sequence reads CASSLSGRAWDEQFF.

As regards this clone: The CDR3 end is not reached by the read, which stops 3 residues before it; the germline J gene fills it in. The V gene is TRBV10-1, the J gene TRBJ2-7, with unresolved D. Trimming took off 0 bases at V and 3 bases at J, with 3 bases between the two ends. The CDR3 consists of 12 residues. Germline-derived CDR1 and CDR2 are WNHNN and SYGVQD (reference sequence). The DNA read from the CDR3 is TGCGCCAGCAGTGAGTCTAGCTACGAG. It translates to CASSESSYE. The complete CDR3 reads CASSESSYEQYF.

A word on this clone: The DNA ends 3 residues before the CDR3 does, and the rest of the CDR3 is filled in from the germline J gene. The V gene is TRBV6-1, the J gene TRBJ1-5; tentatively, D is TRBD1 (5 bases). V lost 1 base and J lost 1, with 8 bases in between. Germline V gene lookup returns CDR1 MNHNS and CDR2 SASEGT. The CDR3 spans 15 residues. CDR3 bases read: TGTGCCAGCAGTGAAGGGACACGGAGCAATCAGCCC. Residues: CASSEGTRSNQP. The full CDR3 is CASSEGTRSNQPQHF.